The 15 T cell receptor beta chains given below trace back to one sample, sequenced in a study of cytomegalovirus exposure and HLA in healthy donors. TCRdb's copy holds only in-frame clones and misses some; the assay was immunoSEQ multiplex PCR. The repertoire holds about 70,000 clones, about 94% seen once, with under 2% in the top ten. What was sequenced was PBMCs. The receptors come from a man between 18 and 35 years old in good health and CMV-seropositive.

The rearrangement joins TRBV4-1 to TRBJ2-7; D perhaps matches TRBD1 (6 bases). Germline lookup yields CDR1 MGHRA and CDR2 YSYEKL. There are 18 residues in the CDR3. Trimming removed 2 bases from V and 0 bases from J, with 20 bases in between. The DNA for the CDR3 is TGCGCCAGCAGCCAAACCCGTTGGGGGCCCCTTAGCTCCTACGAGCAGTACTTC. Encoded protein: CASSQTRWGPLSSYEQYF.

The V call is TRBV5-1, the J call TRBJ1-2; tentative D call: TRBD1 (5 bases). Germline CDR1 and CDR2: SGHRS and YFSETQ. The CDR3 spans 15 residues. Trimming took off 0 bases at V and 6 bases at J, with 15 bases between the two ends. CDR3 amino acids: CASSLGAVPGNGYTF. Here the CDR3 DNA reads TGCGCCAGCAGCTTGGGGGCCGTGCCAGGGAATGGCTACACCTTC.

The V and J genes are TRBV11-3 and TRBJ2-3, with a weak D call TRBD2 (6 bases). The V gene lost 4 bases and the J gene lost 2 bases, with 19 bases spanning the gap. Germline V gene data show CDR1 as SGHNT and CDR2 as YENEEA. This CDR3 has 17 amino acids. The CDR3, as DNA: TGTGCCAGCAGCTCCTCACCGGGACTCAGATTCACAGATACGCAGTATTTT. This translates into CASSSSPGLRFTDTQYF.

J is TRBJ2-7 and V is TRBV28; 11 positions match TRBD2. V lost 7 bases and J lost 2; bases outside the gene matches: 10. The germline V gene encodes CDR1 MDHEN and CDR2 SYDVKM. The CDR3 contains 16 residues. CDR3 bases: TGTGCCAGCAACGAATGGGGGACTAGCGGACCCTACGAGCAGTACTTC. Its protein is CASNEWGTSGPYEQYF.

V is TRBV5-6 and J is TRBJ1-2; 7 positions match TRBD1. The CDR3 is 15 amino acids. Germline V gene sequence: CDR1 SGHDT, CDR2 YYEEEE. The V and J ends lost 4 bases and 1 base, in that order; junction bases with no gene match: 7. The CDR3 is CASSPPGTVNYGYTF. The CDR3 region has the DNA TGTGCCAGCAGCCCTCCCGGGACAGTTAACTATGGCTACACCTTC.

The CDR3 is CASSFRGQGEKEYF. CDR3 nucleotides: TGTGCCAGCAGCTTCCGAGGACAGGGAGAGAAGGAGTACTTC. V gene TRBV5-4 combines with J gene TRBJ2-4; TRBD1 matches at 8 bases. This CDR3 contains 14 residues. Looked up from germline, CDR1 is SGHNT and CDR2 is YYREEE (reference sequence). The V and J ends lost 2 bases and 14 bases, in that order; junction bases with no gene match: 12.

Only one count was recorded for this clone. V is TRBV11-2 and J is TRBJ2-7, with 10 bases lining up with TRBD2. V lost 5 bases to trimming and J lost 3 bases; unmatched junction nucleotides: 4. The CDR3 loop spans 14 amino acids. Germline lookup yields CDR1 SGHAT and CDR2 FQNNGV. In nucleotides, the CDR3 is TGTGCCAGCAGCACCTCTAGCGGGAGCTACGAGCAGTACTTC. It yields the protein CASSTSSGSYEQYF.

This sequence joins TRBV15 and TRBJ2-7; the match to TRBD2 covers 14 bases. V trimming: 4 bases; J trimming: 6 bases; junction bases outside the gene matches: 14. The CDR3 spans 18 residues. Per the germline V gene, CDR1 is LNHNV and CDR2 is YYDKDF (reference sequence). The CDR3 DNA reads TGTGCCACCAGCAAAGGGGCCGGTTTGGGACTAGCGGGAGTCGAGCAGTACTTC. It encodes CATSKGAGLGLAGVEQYF.

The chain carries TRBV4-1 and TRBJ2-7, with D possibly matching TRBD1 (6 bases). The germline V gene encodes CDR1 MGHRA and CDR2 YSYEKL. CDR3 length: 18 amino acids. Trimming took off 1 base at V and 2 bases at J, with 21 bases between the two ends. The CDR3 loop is CASSQGMGRGQLTYEQYF. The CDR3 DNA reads TGCGCCAGCAGCCAAGGAATGGGACGGGGACAATTAACCTACGAGCAGTACTTC.

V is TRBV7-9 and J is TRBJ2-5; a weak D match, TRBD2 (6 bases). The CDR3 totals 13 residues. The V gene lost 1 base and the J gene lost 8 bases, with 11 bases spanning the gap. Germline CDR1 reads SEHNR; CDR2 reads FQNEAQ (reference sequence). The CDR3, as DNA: TGTGCCAGCAGCTTAGAGGGGCGGGAAACCCAGTACTTC. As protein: CASSLEGRETQYF.

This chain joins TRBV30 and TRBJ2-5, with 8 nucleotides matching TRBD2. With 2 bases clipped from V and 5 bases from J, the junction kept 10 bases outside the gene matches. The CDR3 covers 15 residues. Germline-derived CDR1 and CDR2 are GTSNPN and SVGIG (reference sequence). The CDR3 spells CAWSQGTRNWETQYF. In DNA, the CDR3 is TGTGCCTGGAGTCAAGGGACTAGAAATTGGGAGACCCAGTACTTC.

The CDR3 region has the DNA TGTGCCAGCAGCTTAGACAGGGGAAGGGGCACTGAAGCTTTCTTT. Protein sequence: CASSLDRGRGTEAFF. V usage is TRBV11-2 and J usage is TRBJ1-1, with a weak D call TRBD1 (6 bases). The CDR3 runs 15 residues. Looked up from germline, CDR1 is SGHAT and CDR2 is FQNNGV. V lost 0 bases, J lost 4 bases, and 12 bases lay in between.

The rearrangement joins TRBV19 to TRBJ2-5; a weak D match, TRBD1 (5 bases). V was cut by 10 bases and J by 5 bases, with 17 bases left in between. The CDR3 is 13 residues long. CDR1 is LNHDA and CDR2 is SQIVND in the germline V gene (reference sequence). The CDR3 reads CATCPGLGETQYF. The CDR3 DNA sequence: TGTGCCACCTGCCCAGGGTTGGGCGAGACCCAGTACTTC.

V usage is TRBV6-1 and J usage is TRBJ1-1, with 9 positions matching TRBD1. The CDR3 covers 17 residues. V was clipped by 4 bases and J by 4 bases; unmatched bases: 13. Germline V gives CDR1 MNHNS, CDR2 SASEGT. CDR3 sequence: CASSGAGTGRRSTEAFF. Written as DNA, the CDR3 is TGTGCCAGCAGTGGGGCCGGGACAGGGAGGAGGAGCACTGAAGCTTTCTTT.

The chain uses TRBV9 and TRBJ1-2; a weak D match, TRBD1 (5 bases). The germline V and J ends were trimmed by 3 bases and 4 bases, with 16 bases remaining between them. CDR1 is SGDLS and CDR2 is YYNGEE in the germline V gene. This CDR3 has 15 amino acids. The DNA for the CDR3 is TGTGCCAGCAGCGACGGGACTCCCAAGGGCTATGGCTACACCTTC. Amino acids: CASSDGTPKGYGYTF. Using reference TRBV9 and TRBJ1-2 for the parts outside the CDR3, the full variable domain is DSGVTQTPKHLITATGQRVTLRCSPRSGDLSVYWYQQSLDQGLQFLIQYYNGEERAKGNILERFSAQQFPDLHSELNLSSLELGDSALYFCASSDGTPKGYGYTFGSGTRLTVV.